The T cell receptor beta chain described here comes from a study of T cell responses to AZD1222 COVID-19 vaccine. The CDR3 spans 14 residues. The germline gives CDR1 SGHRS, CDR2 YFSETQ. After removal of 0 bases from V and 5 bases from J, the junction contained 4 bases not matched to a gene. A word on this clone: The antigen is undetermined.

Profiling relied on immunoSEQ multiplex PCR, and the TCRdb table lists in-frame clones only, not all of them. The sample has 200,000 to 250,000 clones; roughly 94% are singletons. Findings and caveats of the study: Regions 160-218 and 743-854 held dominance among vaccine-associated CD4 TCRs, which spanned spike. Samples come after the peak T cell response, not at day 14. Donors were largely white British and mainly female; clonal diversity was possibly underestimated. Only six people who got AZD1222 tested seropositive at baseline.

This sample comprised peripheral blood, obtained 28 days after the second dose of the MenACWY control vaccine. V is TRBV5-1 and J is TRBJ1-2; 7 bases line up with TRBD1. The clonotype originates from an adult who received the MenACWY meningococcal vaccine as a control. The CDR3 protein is CASSLEVRGYGYTF. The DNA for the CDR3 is TGCGCCAGCAGCTTGGAGGTCAGGGGGTATGGCTACACCTTC.